This T cell receptor (beta chain) stems from a study of blood T cell repertoires in COVID-19. Study in general: The United States, Italy and Spain supplied acute and convalescent COVID-19 samples.

Participants were aged about 18 to 89 years from around 25 US areas. The study counted Cohort 3 donors as recovered given two negative PCRs, clearance, or symptom resolution. Using immunoSEQ multiplex PCR, the repertoire was profiled, and TCRdb retains in-frame clones only, with some absent. Of some 200,000 clones in the sample, roughly nine tenths were seen once. Trimming removed 7 bases from V and 6 bases from J, with 18 bases in between. The CDR3 runs 14 residues. Germline CDR1 reads PRHDT; CDR2 reads FYEKMQ (reference sequence). The rearrangement links TRBV13 to TRBJ1-2; D is perhaps TRBD1 (5 bases). The receptor comes from a woman younger than 35 who had recovered from COVID-19. The sample was PBMCs or T cells enriched from blood (not recorded which). The chain's CDR3 is CASTKKGQEHGYTF. CDR3 coding DNA: TGTGCCAGCACTAAAAAGGGGCAGGAGCATGGCTACACCTTC.